This TCR beta chain is from a study of blood T cells in healthy people across ages. Trimming at V came to 6 bases and at J to 0 bases, leaving 9 bases not matched to a gene. The CDR3 totals 16 residues. Germline V CDR1 and CDR2: MDHEN, SYDVKM. Caucasian, healthy and from Russia, the donors were aged between about 6 and 100. In each sample, at least 7 million PBMCs were isolated. This clonotype was observed a few times. Its antigen remains unidentified. Through a sample-barcoded 5' primer and a J-beta primer mix, a second PCR was run for about 7 to 12 cycles. TCRdb independently ran MiXCR on the 5' RACE reads; one entry per CDR3 protein. The top ten hold roughly 23% of the sample, which has some 1,800,000 distinct CDR3 sequences, 35% to 50% seen once. Whole-study findings and limits: Estimates drawn from one million T cells were deemed to understate diversity. Age brought a roughly linear fall in TCR beta diversity measured per million T cells.

The sequence derives from a human donor in good health. The chain joins TRBV28 to TRBJ2-7; 9 positions match TRBD1. Material for sequencing was blood. The CDR3: CASRSTGTGNSYEQYF. The CDR3 region has the DNA TGTGCCAGCAGATCAACCGGGACAGGGAACTCCTACGAGCAGTACTTC.